This TCR beta chain was sequenced for a study of T cells in tuberculosis. The CDR3 runs to 16 residues. Germline values: CDR1 MGHDK, CDR2 SYGVNS. The V gene end was trimmed by 4 bases and the J gene end by 4 bases; junction bases not matched to a gene: 4. Thawed, overnight-rested PBMC were stained with GMM-loaded CD1B tetramer, viability dye and anti-CD3, then sorted. The CD1B tetramers carried C32 glucose monomycolate purified from Rhodococcus equi. Repertoires were generated with immunoSEQ multiplex PCR, while TCRdb's copy carries only in-frame clones and drops some. The data contain approximately 88,000 clones, just over 90% of them singletons.

V usage is TRBV25-1 and J usage is TRBJ2-3; 14 nucleotides align to TRBD2. The sequence was obtained from an adult woman with latent tuberculosis. The sequenced sample was CD1b-GMM tetramer-negative cells sorted from PBMCs. CDR3 sequence reads: CASSARLAGGPDTQYF. CDR3 DNA: TGTGCCAGCAGTGCCCGACTAGCGGGGGGGCCAGATACGCAGTATTTT.